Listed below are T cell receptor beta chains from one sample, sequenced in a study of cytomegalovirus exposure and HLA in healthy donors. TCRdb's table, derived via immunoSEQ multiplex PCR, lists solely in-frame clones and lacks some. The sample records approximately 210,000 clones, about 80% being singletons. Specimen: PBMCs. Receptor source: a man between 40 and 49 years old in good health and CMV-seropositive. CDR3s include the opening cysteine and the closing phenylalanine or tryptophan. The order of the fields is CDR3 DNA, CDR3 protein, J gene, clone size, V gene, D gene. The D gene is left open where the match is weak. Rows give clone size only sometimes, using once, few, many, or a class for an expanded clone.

TGTGCCAGCAGCCGCGGGACGGCTGATACGCAGTATTTT | CASSRGTADTQYF | TRBJ2-3 | - | TRBV5-6 | -
TGCGCCAGCAGCCGAGTAGCGGGAGGGCCGGTAAATGAGCAGTTCTTC | CASSRVAGGPVNEQFF | TRBJ2-1 | - | TRBV5-1 | TRBD2
TGTGCCAGCAGTTACGCTGGCGGCGAGCAGTACTTC | CASSYAGGEQYF | TRBJ2-7 | - | TRBV6-5 | -
TGTGCCATCAGTTTGGAACAGGGGAAGCCCCAGCATTTT | CAISLEQGKPQHF | TRBJ1-5 | - | TRBV10-3 | TRBD1
TGTGCCAGTAGTATGGCCCCCGGACAGGGATCTGGCTACACCTTC | CASSMAPGQGSGYTF | TRBJ1-2 | - | TRBV19 | TRBD1
TGTGCCAGCAGCTTCTCTGCGGGAGGTAGCAATGAGCAGTTCTTC | CASSFSAGGSNEQFF | TRBJ2-1 | - | TRBV7-8 | TRBD2
TGTGCCAGCAGTTTATGGCGGGGCGCCTACAATGAGCAGTTCTTC | CASSLWRGAYNEQFF | TRBJ2-1 | - | TRBV27 | -
TGTGCCAGCAGTGTCTATACTAGCGGCCACAACAATGAGCAGTTCTTC | CASSVYTSGHNNEQFF | TRBJ2-1 | - | TRBV6-1 | TRBD2
TGTGCCAGCAGTTCACCGGGACTATCAACCTACGAGCAGTACTTC | CASSSPGLSTYEQYF | TRBJ2-7 | - | TRBV5-6 | TRBD2
TGTGCCAGCTCACAGGACAGGGGACTGTACAATGAGCAGTTCTTC | CASSQDRGLYNEQFF | TRBJ2-1 | - | TRBV18 | TRBD1
TGTGCCAGCAGCTTGCCGACAGCGCAGGCCTATGGCTACACCTTC | CASSLPTAQAYGYTF | TRBJ1-2 | few | TRBV5-4 | -
TGTGCCAGCAGCTCTAGCGGGAGGGCGGGGAATGAGCAGTTCTTC | CASSSSGRAGNEQFF | TRBJ2-1 | - | TRBV7-9 | TRBD2
TGTGCCAGCAGCTTGGGGGACAGGGGATGGGGCGCCGGGGAGCTGTTTTTT | CASSLGDRGWGAGELFF | TRBJ2-2 | - | TRBV5-6 | TRBD1
TGCGCCAGCAGCCGTGCTGGCGGGAGGGCAACCTACGAGCAGTACTTC | CASSRAGGRATYEQYF | TRBJ2-7 | - | TRBV4-1 | TRBD2
TGTGCCACCCGGGACAGGGGGCAGTACGAGCAGTACTTC | CATRDRGQYEQYF | TRBJ2-7 | - | TRBV2 | TRBD1
TGCAGTGCCCTCTTCGGGGAGACCCAGTACTTC | CSALFGETQYF | TRBJ2-5 | - | TRBV20-1 | -
TGTGCCAGTAGTTCTCAACAGGGGCCGAATGGCTACACCTTC | CASSSQQGPNGYTF | TRBJ1-2 | - | TRBV19 | TRBD1
TGTGCCAGCAGTGCCCTAGCGGGAGTGCATGAGCAGTTCTTC | CASSALAGVHEQFF | TRBJ2-1 | - | TRBV2 | TRBD2
TGTGCCAGCAGCTTTTTATCTAGCGGGAGCGCCGGGGAGCTGTTTTTT | CASSFLSSGSAGELFF | TRBJ2-2 | - | TRBV7-6 | TRBD2
TGTGCCACCAGCAGAGGGGGCACAGGGCCCTACGAGCAGTACTTC | CATSRGGTGPYEQYF | TRBJ2-7 | - | TRBV15 | -
TGCGCCAGCAGCGGGGGGACTAGCGGTCAAGAGACCCAGTACTTC | CASSGGTSGQETQYF | TRBJ2-5 | - | TRBV5-1 | TRBD2
TGTGCCAGCAGCTTAGACCGGGTCCCTTACTACGAGCAGTACTTC | CASSLDRVPYYEQYF | TRBJ2-7 | - | TRBV7-2 | -
TGCAGCGCCGGGTCGACTGAAGCTTTCTTT | CSAGSTEAFF | TRBJ1-1 | - | TRBV29-1 | -
TGCGCCAGCAGCCGGGACAGGGGGACCTACAATGAGCAGTTCTTC | CASSRDRGTYNEQFF | TRBJ2-1 | - | TRBV10-1 | TRBD1
TGTGCCAGCAGTTACGGAGGGAACTCCTACGAGCAGTACTTC | CASSYGGNSYEQYF | TRBJ2-7 | many | TRBV6-5 | -
TGTGCCAGCAGCTTCCCCAGGGGGTCCTACAATGAGCAGTTCTTC | CASSFPRGSYNEQFF | TRBJ2-1 | - | TRBV11-3 | TRBD1
TGTGCCAGCAGCCTGAAGCTAGCGGGGGAGCTCGGAGATACGCAGTATTTT | CASSLKLAGELGDTQYF | TRBJ2-3 | - | TRBV7-6 | TRBD2
TGTGCCAGCAGGTCCGTTAATTCACCCCTCCACTTT | CASRSVNSPLHF | TRBJ1-6 | - | TRBV27 | -